This T cell receptor (beta chain) was captured in a study of blood T cells in healthy people across ages. Study-wide findings and caveats: Diversity estimated from one million T cells was considered an underestimate. The recorded TCR beta diversity per million T cells decreased in a roughly linear manner with age.

A sample-barcoded 5' primer and a J-beta primer mix were used in a second PCR of about 6 to 12 cycles. Each cDNA molecule was tagged by a template-switch adaptor with 12 random nucleotides. Every sample produced at least 3 million CDR3-containing paired-end reads. Each CDR3 protein gets one entry after TCRdb re-called the 5' RACE reads with MiXCR. The table lists about 780,000 distinct CDR3 sequences, about half of them singletons. This clonotype was picked up a small number of times. Its antigen is still unknown. Losses at the gene ends were 1 base for V and 6 bases for J; bases not matched to a gene: 7. From germline, CDR1 is SGHRS and CDR2 YFSETQ. The CDR3 is 14 amino acids.

This TCR came from a man older than 75 in good health. Specimen: blood. V is TRBV5-1 and J is TRBJ2-7; TRBD2 aligns across 7 bases. This chain's CDR3 is CASSLSQGGGEQYF. CDR3 nucleotides: TGCGCCAGCAGCTTGAGCCAGGGCGGGGGCGAGCAGTACTTC.